This T cell receptor beta chain came from a study of human T cells and chemical hapten exposure. The time point was: patch test 2, 6 weeks after DPC sensitization. Documented treatment: therapeutic diphenylcyclopropenone sensitization with weekly scalp DPC. Study findings and constraints: Patch test score tracked positively with PT1 expanded TCR counts.

CDR3 length: 17 amino acids. Germline V gene lookup returns CDR1 SGHNT and CDR2 YYREEE (reference sequence). V gave up 4 bases and J gave up 4 bases, with 20 bases separating them. One entry per CDR3 protein, called by TCRdb with MiXCR from the RACE reads. This repertoire shows 65,000 to 95,000 distinct CDR3 sequences, 6.6% found once; its top ten account for 1.3%. This clonotype was found many times. The antigen is not known. The chain links TRBV5-4 to TRBJ2-2; the D gene is possibly TRBD2 (6 bases). The sequence was obtained from a woman aged 30 to 39 with alopecia areata. Some clones in this sample may be carry-over from other donors' samples. Sequenced here: whole blood, sampled in connection with sensitization to the hapten diphenylcyclopropenone (DPC). This chain's CDR3 is CASSVSWGGRSTGELFF. CDR3 nucleotide sequence: TGTGCCAGCAGCGTGTCGTGGGGAGGCCGGAGCACCGGGGAGCTGTTTTTT.